This T cell receptor beta chain was sequenced during a study of T cells in women clearing cervical HPV infection (dated by TCRdb to between 2017 and 2018). Regarding the study in general: Cases were about two dozen women with histologically confirmed HPV16-related CIN3 or worse, including 2 invasive cancers. This exploratory proof-of-principle case-control study, nested within the Guanacaste HPV Natural History Study in Costa Rica, compared TCR repertoires among women with different cervical HPV16 outcomes. Five blinded duplicates per group were added as quality controls, so that approximately 60 samples were obtained: 50 or so participants and some 10 replicates. The controls were 25 women whose single incident HPV16 infection cleared within 12 months with no development of precancer or cancer. Cases and controls were matched on year of sample collection and on age within five years. Blood from cases was drawn at the visit where the lesion was first identified, while blood from controls was drawn once the infection was no longer detected. In the parent cohort, more than 8,500 women aged 18 or older were enrolled in Guanacaste, Costa Rica, during about 1993 to 1995 and then followed for seven years. Among cases, blood sampling came a median of approximately 150 days after lesion detection, with an interquartile range of about 80 to 230 days. Since only a few of the women had HLA typing available, the possibility that HLA type was acting as a confounder could not be ruled out. Median age was roughly 35 years in cases versus around 40 in controls, and baseline characteristics did not differ significantly.

For CDR1 and CDR2, the germline V gene lists SGHRS and YFSETQ. The CDR3 goes from the cysteine to the phenylalanine over 15 residues. The 36 bases shown cover part of the CDR3, and their frame starts at base 1. Details on this clone: The antigen it binds to is not known. Sequencing ends 3 residues short of the CDR3 end; the germline J gene provides the rest.

Every participant had a single incident cervical HPV16 infection, and women with prevalent HPV16 infections were excluded. Cervical HPV DNA was detected with MY09/MY11 PCR, and genotyping was done with dot-blot hybridization. Around 15 mL of heparinized blood were centrifuged, and the buffy coat was split into aliquots, frozen at -30 degrees C, and then kept at -80 degrees C. QIAGEN kits were used to extract genomic DNA from buffy coat specimens. Using the immunoSEQ assay, multiplex PCR amplified TCR beta CDR3 regions from an average of approximately 1,200 ng of genomic DNA per sample. The assay corrected primer bias using a complete synthetic TCR repertoire to establish an amplification baseline. The amplicons were sequenced using the Illumina platform. Regarding the original processing steps: Error correction of the sequences involved clustering with frequency ratios plus a modified nearest-neighbor algorithm, after which the sequences were analyzed in the immunoSEQ Analyzer using IMGT gene definitions. At each rarefaction depth, TCR richness and evenness were averaged across 20 rarefaction repeats, and any sample with fewer sequences than the depth was left out. Wilcoxon rank sum tests with FDR correction were used to compare relative abundances of V, D and J genes between the groups. In the blinded duplicates, the intraclass correlation was 95.6% for TCR richness and averaged about 80% across roughly 70 gene segments. TCRdb took over this immuneACCESS table, retaining in-frame rearrangements with V and J assigned. Such tables are incomplete; in checked studies, under half of the missing clones stem from an unresolved V gene, and the remainder is unexplained. V and J calls and clone size are those listed in that table; D and trimming were worked out from the DNA. In this sample's table one finds about 24,000 clones. The ten top clones hold 4% to 5.5% of the sample.

Study-wide findings and limitations: Significantly higher TCR repertoire richness was observed in CIN3+ cases than in controls across sequencing depths, whereas no difference in evenness was found. Because of the cross-sectional design, the study could not determine whether the associations came before infection or resulted from infection, and neither effector/memory subsets nor HPV-specific T cells were isolated. Because the number of T cells per sample was unknown, the richness differences could reflect varying T-cell content rather than repertoire biology. Random forest classifiers that combined richness and V gene abundances separated cases from controls with an estimated AUC of around 0.83. Lower TRBV6-7 relative abundance was observed in cases than in controls (roughly 0.12% versus 0.15%; Bonferroni P = 0.0008).

The clonotype was recovered from a woman between 18 and 70 years old with a cervical HPV16 infection that either progressed to CIN3+ or cleared (not recorded which). Sequenced input: blood buffy coat. This sequence uses TRBV5-1 and TRBJ2-3; TRBD2 fits 13 bases in the junction. Here the CDR3 is given as CASSPRTSGGGTQYF. Partial CDR3 DNA: TGCGCCAGCAGCCCCAGGACTAGCGGGGGAGGAACG.